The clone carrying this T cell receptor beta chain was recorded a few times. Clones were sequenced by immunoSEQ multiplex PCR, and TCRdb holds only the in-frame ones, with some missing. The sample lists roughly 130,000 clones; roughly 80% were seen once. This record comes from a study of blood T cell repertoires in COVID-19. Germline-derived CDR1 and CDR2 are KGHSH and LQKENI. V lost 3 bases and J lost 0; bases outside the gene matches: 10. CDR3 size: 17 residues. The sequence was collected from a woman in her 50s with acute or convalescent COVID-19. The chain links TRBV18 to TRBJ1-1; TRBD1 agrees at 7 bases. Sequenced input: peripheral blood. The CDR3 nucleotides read TGTGCCAGCTCACCCAAAGGGTCGGGACAGATGAACACTGAAGCTTTCTTT. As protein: CASSPKGSGQMNTEAFF.